Listed below are T cell receptor beta chains from one sample, sequenced in a study of cytomegalovirus exposure and HLA in healthy donors. The repertoire was sequenced with immunoSEQ multiplex PCR; TCRdb's copy has only in-frame clones and lacks some. This table holds under 150,000 clones, 70% to 85% found once. Sequences were obtained from PBMCs. The receptors here all came from a boy younger than 18 in good health and CMV-seronegative. CDR3s include the opening cysteine and the closing phenylalanine or tryptophan. The order of the fields is CDR3 DNA, CDR3 protein, clone size, D gene, J gene, V gene. A D gene is named only where the DNA matches it firmly. Rows give clone size only sometimes, using once, few, many, or a class for an expanded clone.

DNA: TGTGCCAGCGGGAGAATTCCTAATGAGCAGTTCTTC
CDR3: CASGRIPNEQFF
size: .
D: .
J: TRBJ2-1
V: TRBV6-1

DNA: TGTGCCAGCAGTCCCTTAGGACAGGGGGGCACTGAAGCTTTCTTT
CDR3: CASSPLGQGGTEAFF
size: .
D: TRBD1
J: TRBJ1-1
V: TRBV27

DNA: TGCGCCAGCAGCTTGGGATGGGGACAGAGGAAAGAGACCCAGTACTTC
CDR3: CASSLGWGQRKETQYF
size: .
D: TRBD1
J: TRBJ2-5
V: TRBV5-1

DNA: TGCGCCAGCAGCCTGCCACCGGGACTAGGAGGGGATACGCAGTATTTT
CDR3: CASSLPPGLGGDTQYF
size: once
D: TRBD2
J: TRBJ2-3
V: TRBV4-1

DNA: TGTGCCAGCAGCGTAGGGAGACTAGCGGGGATCAGCTCCTACAATGAGCAGTTCTTC
CDR3: CASSVGRLAGISSYNEQFF
size: .
D: TRBD2
J: TRBJ2-1
V: TRBV9

DNA: TGTGCCAGTAGGGACAGCAATTCACCCCTCCACTTT
CDR3: CASRDSNSPLHF
size: .
D: .
J: TRBJ1-6
V: TRBV19

DNA: TGTGCCAGCAGCCCGCCCAGGGGGTTGGGTGAAAAACTGTTTTTT
CDR3: CASSPPRGLGEKLFF
size: .
D: TRBD1
J: TRBJ1-4
V: TRBV7-2

DNA: TGTGCCTGGAGTGCTCCGGGACAGCATCCCTACGAGCAGTACTTC
CDR3: CAWSAPGQHPYEQYF
size: .
D: TRBD1
J: TRBJ2-7
V: TRBV30

DNA: TGCGCCAGCAGCCAAGACGAGCGCCTCCGGGCAGATACGCAGTATTTT
CDR3: CASSQDERLRADTQYF
size: .
D: .
J: TRBJ2-3
V: TRBV4-1

DNA: TGTGCCAGCAGCCTCCTAGCGGTTCAAGGGGCAGATACGCAGTATTTT
CDR3: CASSLLAVQGADTQYF
size: .
D: TRBD2
J: TRBJ2-3
V: TRBV7-6

DNA: TGTGCCAGCAGTCCAAACAGGGGGCTCAACACTGAAGCTTTCTTT
CDR3: CASSPNRGLNTEAFF
size: .
D: TRBD1
J: TRBJ1-1
V: TRBV14

DNA: TGTGCCACCAGCAGCGAGGGACAGGGGTACAACACCATATATTTT
CDR3: CATSSEGQGYNTIYF
size: .
D: TRBD1
J: TRBJ1-3
V: TRBV15

DNA: TGTGCCAGTAGTCCCGGACAGGGATGGTACGAGCAGTACTTC
CDR3: CASSPGQGWYEQYF
size: once
D: TRBD1
J: TRBJ2-7
V: TRBV19

DNA: TGTGCCATCAGGACGGACAGGGAGCAATGGGAGCAGTACTTC
CDR3: CAIRTDREQWEQYF
size: few
D: TRBD1
J: TRBJ2-7
V: TRBV10-3

DNA: TGTGCCAGCAGCTTAAAACTGGGGCGCGTAGGAGATACGCAGTATTTT
CDR3: CASSLKLGRVGDTQYF
size: .
D: .
J: TRBJ2-3
V: TRBV7-6

DNA: TGCGCCAGCAGCCAAGAACGGGGGGCTATCTCAGGGGATGAGCAGTTCTTC
CDR3: CASSQERGAISGDEQFF
size: .
D: .
J: TRBJ2-1
V: TRBV4-3

DNA: TGTGCCAGTAGTACAACCCGGGACACCTATAATTCACCCCTCCACTTT
CDR3: CASSTTRDTYNSPLHF
size: .
D: .
J: TRBJ1-6
V: TRBV19

DNA: TGTGCCAGCAGCTTACAGGGCCGTGATGAGCAGTACTTC
CDR3: CASSLQGRDEQYF
size: .
D: .
J: TRBJ2-7
V: TRBV7-9

DNA: TGTGCCTCCGAATGGGCTAGCGGGATTTACTACGAGCAGTACTTC
CDR3: CASEWASGIYYEQYF
size: .
D: TRBD2
J: TRBJ2-7
V: TRBV30

DNA: TGTGCCAGCACCGGAGGTGGGGGGAACAATCAGCCCCAGCATTTT
CDR3: CASTGGGGNNQPQHF
size: .
D: .
J: TRBJ1-5
V: TRBV2

DNA: TGTGCCAGCAGCCCAACGTTCCGGGACTCCGATGGAAATGAGCAGTTCTTC
CDR3: CASSPTFRDSDGNEQFF
size: once
D: .
J: TRBJ2-1
V: TRBV9

DNA: TGCGCCAGCAGCTTGGACATACTAGCGGGAACCCGGGGGGAGACCCAGTACTTC
CDR3: CASSLDILAGTRGETQYF
size: .
D: TRBD2
J: TRBJ2-5
V: TRBV5-1

DNA: TGTGCCAGCAGCTTGGCCCCCAGGGCGAACTCTGGGGCCAACGTCCTGACTTTC
CDR3: CASSLAPRANSGANVLTF
size: few
D: .
J: TRBJ2-6
V: TRBV5-8

DNA: TGTGCCACCAGCAGAGATATGACAGTCTCCTACGAGCAGTACTTC
CDR3: CATSRDMTVSYEQYF
size: .
D: .
J: TRBJ2-7
V: TRBV15

DNA: TGTGCCAGCAGCCCCTTCAGACTAGCGGGGGTTGTGGATACGCAGTATTTT
CDR3: CASSPFRLAGVVDTQYF
size: .
D: TRBD2
J: TRBJ2-3
V: TRBV14

DNA: TGTGCCAGCAGTGCTACACTAGCGGCGAACACCGGGGAGCTGTTTTTT
CDR3: CASSATLAANTGELFF
size: .
D: TRBD2
J: TRBJ2-2
V: TRBV6-1

DNA: TGTGCCAGCAGTTTATCTTCAGGCGCTAACTATGGCTACACCTTC
CDR3: CASSLSSGANYGYTF
size: few
D: .
J: TRBJ1-2
V: TRBV27

DNA: TGTGCCAGCAGCCTTAGCGGGGGGGCTCATGAGCAGTTCTTC
CDR3: CASSLSGGAHEQFF
size: .
D: TRBD2
J: TRBJ2-1
V: TRBV6-6

DNA: TGTGCCAGCAGCCTTGGAGGGTACAGGCCGGGGGAGACCCAGTACTTC
CDR3: CASSLGGYRPGETQYF
size: once
D: .
J: TRBJ2-5
V: TRBV7-2

DNA: TGTGCCAGCAGCTTAGACGGGTTGAACACTGAAGCTTTCTTT
CDR3: CASSLDGLNTEAFF
size: .
D: .
J: TRBJ1-1
V: TRBV5-4

DNA: TGCGCCAGCAGTCCCTCCGTTCAGGGAAATGGCTACACCTTC
CDR3: CASSPSVQGNGYTF
size: .
D: .
J: TRBJ1-2
V: TRBV6-5

DNA: TGTGCCAGCAGCTTGGGAGCTAGCGGGAGGAATACGCAGTATTTT
CDR3: CASSLGASGRNTQYF
size: .
D: TRBD2
J: TRBJ2-3
V: TRBV7-9

DNA: TGCGCCAGCAGCTTGCGGGGGGCAGACTACGAGCAGTACTTC
CDR3: CASSLRGADYEQYF
size: .
D: .
J: TRBJ2-7
V: TRBV5-1

DNA: TGTGCCAGCAGCGAAGGGACAGGGATCTATGGCTACACCTTC
CDR3: CASSEGTGIYGYTF
size: few
D: TRBD1
J: TRBJ1-2
V: TRBV9

DNA: TGCGCCAGCAGCCAAGACAGCGGGATCAGCACAGATACGCAGTATTTT
CDR3: CASSQDSGISTDTQYF
size: .
D: TRBD2
J: TRBJ2-3
V: TRBV4-3